This passage covers 9 T cell receptor beta chains from one sample sequenced in a study of T cell responses to AZD1222 COVID-19 vaccine. Sequencing used immunoSEQ multiplex PCR; TCRdb keeps in-frame clones, though not all of them. The sample carries 100,000 to 130,000 clones, roughly 84% recorded once. The specimen was peripheral blood, collected on day 0 of AZD1222 vaccination. Receptor source: an adult in good health.

The chain combines TRBV12-3 or TRBV12-4 with TRBJ2-7; D might be TRBD1 (6 bases). The CDR3 is 13 residues long. V was shortened by 8 bases and J by 6 bases, with 17 bases between the two germline ends. The CDR3 here is CASGEGGQLEQYF. The CDR3 DNA sequence: TGTGCCAGCGGGGAAGGGGGTCAACTCGAGCAGTACTTC.

The V and J genes are TRBV4-3 and TRBJ2-3, with D perhaps given as TRBD1 or TRBD2 (6 bases each). The CDR3 extends over 18 amino acids. Trimming pared 1 base from V and 0 bases from J, leaving 17 bases between. In germline, CDR1 is LGHNA, CDR2 YSLEER. In nucleotides, the CDR3 is TGCGCCAGCAGCCAAGGGTACCGGACTACAGGGAGCACAGATACGCAGTATTTT. Protein: CASSQGYRTTGSTDTQYF.

A remark on this clone: Mismatch with germline at one junction end may stem from a read error. The chain recombines TRBV11-2 with TRBJ2-7; 7 bases are shared with TRBD1. Germline lookup yields CDR1 SGHAT and CDR2 FQNNGV. This CDR3 is 14 amino acids long. This CDR3 reads CASSSSLPGQYILF. The CDR3 nucleotides are TGTGCCAGCAGCTCAAGCCTACCGGGACAGTACATACTCTTC.

The CDR3 loop reads CASSRAQGARNYGYTF. The CDR3 nucleotides are TGTGCCAGTAGTCGAGCTCAGGGGGCGCGTAACTATGGCTACACCTTC. This chain joins TRBV19 and TRBJ1-2, with 8 bases that match TRBD1. CDR3 length: 16 amino acids. V lost 5 bases and J lost 1; bases outside the gene matches: 9. The germline V gene encodes CDR1 LNHDA and CDR2 SQIVND (reference sequence).

The chain employs TRBV4-2 and TRBJ1-3, with 9 nucleotides matching TRBD1. The CDR3 runs 18 residues. CDR1 is LGHNA, CDR2 YNFKEQ, per germline. The trim removed 1 base at V and 5 bases at J, leaving 12 bases unmatched. This CDR3 is CASSQGGGTGRFRNTIYF. CDR3 nucleotides: TGTGCCAGCAGCCAAGGGGGCGGGACAGGGAGATTTAGAAACACCATATATTTT.

The chain recombines TRBV30 with TRBJ1-2; D gene uncertain. Trimming took off 3 bases at V and 7 bases at J, with 15 bases between the two ends. Germline V gene lookup returns CDR1 GTSNPN and CDR2 SVGIG (reference sequence). The CDR3 has 13 amino acids. CDR3 nucleotides: TGTGCCTGGAGCGAACGTAACAGAGGTGGCTACACCTTC. Residues: CAWSERNRGGYTF.

The rearrangement links TRBV11-2 to TRBJ1-4; D is possibly TRBD1 (6 bases). Trimming removed 5 bases at V and 2 bases at J, with 12 bases between. CDR3 length equals 15 residues. CDR1 is SGHAT and CDR2 is FQNNGV in the germline V gene. DNA of the CDR3: TGTGCCAGCAGCATGTGGGGGCGGACTAATGAAAAACTGTTTTTT. Amino acids: CASSMWGRTNEKLFF.

The sample holds a few counts of this clone. The chain recombines TRBV10-3 with TRBJ2-3; tentative D call: TRBD2 (6 bases). CDR1 is ENHRY, CDR2 SYGVKD, per germline. Trimming stripped 4 bases from V and 0 bases from J, with 14 bases between. This CDR3 contains 16 residues. CDR3 residues: CAISGDGGSSTDTQYF. CDR3 nucleotide sequence: TGTGCCATCAGTGGGGACGGAGGGTCTAGCACAGATACGCAGTATTTT.

This chain connects TRBV28 to TRBJ1-6; the D gene is possibly TRBD1 (6 bases). Germline V gene data show CDR1 as MDHEN and CDR2 as SYDVKM. V was pared by 3 bases and J by 3 bases, with 15 bases between. This CDR3 has 17 amino acids. The CDR3 nucleotides are TGTGCCAGCAGTTTCGGGGGGGGCGCGGGCTATAATTCACCCCTCCACTTT. Translated, it gives CASSFGGGAGYNSPLHF.